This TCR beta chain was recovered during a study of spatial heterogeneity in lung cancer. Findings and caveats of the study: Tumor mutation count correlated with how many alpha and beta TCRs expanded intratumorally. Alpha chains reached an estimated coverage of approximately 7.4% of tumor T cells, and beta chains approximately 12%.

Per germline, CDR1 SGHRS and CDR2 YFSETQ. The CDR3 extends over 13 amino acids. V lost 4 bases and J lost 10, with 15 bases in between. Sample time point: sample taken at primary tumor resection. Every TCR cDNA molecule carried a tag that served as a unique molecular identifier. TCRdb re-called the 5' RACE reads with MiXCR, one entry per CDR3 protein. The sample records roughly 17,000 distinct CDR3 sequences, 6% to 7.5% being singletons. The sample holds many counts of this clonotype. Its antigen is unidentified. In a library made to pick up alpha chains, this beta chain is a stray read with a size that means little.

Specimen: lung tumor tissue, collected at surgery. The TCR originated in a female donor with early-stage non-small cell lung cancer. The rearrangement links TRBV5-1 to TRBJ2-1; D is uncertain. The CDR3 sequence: CASSPEGTREQFF. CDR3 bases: TGCGCCAGCAGCCCTGAAGGAACGCGCGAGCAGTTCTTC.